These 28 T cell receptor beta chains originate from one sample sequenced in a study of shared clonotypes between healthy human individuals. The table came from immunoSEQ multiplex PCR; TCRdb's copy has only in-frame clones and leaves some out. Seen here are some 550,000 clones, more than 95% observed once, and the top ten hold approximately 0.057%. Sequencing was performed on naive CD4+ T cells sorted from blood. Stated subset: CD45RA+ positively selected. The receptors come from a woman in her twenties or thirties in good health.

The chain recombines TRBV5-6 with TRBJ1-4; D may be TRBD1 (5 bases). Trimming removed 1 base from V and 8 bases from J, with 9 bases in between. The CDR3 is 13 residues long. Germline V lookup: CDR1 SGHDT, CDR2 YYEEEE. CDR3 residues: CASSLTGVEKLFF. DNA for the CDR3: TGTGCCAGCAGCTTGACAGGAGTCGAAAAACTGTTTTTT.

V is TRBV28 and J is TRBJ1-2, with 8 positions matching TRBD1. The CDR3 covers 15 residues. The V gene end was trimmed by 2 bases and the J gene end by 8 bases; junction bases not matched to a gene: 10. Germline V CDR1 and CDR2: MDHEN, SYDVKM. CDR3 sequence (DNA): TGTGCCAGCAGTTTAAGGCCAGGGGGCGTTGAAGGCTACACCTTC. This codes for CASSLRPGGVEGYTF.

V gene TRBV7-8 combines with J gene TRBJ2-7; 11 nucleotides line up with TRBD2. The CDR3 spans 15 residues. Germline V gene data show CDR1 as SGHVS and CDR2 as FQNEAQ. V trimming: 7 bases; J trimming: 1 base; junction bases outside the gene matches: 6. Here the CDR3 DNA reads TGTGCCAGCACCCTTACTAGCGGGAGTTCCTACGAGCAGTACTTC. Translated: CASTLTSGSSYEQYF.

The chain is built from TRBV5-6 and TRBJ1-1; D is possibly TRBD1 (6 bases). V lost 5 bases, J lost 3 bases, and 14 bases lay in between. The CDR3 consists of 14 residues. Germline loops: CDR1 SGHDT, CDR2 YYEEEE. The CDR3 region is CASRPDRRDTEAFF. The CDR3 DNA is TGTGCCAGCAGACCAGACAGGAGGGACACTGAAGCTTTCTTT.

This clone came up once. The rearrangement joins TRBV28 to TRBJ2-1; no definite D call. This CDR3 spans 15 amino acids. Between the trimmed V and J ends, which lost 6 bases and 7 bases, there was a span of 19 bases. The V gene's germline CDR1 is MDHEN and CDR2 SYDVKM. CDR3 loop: CASSPSRYRRNEQFF. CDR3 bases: TGTGCCAGCAGCCCTTCTAGGTACAGACGAAATGAGCAGTTCTTC.

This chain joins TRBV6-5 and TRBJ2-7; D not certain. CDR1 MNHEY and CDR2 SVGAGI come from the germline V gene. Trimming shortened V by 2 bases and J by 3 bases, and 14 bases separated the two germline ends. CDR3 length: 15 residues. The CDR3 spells CASSYQSTNFYEQYF. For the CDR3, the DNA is TGTGCCAGCAGTTACCAGTCGACAAATTTCTACGAGCAGTACTTC.

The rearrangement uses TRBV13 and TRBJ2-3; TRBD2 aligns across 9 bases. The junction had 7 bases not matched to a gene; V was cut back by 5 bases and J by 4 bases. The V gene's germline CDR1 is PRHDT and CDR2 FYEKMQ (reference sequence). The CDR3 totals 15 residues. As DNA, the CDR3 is TGTGCCAGCAGCCCCCCCCTAGCGGGACCAGATACGCAGTATTTT. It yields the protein CASSPPLAGPDTQYF.

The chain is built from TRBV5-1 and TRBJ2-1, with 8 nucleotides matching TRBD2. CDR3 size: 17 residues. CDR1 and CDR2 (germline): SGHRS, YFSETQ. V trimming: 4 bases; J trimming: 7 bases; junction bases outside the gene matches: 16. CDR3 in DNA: TGCGCCAGCAGCACAGTTCACGGGACTAGTGGTCGAAATGAGCAGTTCTTC. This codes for CASSTVHGTSGRNEQFF.

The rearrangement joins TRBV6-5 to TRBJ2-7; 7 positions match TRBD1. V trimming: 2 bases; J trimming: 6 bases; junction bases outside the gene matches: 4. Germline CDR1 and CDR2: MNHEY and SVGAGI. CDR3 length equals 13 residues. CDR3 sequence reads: CASSYTTGVEQYF. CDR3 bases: TGTGCCAGCAGTTACACTACAGGGGTCGAGCAGTACTTC.

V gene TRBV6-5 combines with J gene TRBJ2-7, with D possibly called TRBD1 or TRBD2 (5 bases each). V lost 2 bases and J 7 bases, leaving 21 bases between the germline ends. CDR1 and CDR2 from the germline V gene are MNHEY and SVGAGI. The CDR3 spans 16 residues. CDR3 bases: TGTGCCAGCAGTTACCCTCGGGACGGTGTACCTGGAGAGCAGTACTTC. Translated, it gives CASSYPRDGVPGEQYF.

The DNA for the CDR3 is TGTGCCAGCAGCGTTGTTAGCGGGACCACGACCTACAATGAGCAGTTCTTC. Amino acid sequence: CASSVVSGTTTYNEQFF. The chain uses TRBV9 and TRBJ2-1; 8 nucleotides agree with TRBD2. Unmatched junction bases numbered 9, after V lost 2 bases and J lost 2 bases. Germline V gene lookup returns CDR1 SGDLS and CDR2 YYNGEE. This CDR3 has 17 amino acids.

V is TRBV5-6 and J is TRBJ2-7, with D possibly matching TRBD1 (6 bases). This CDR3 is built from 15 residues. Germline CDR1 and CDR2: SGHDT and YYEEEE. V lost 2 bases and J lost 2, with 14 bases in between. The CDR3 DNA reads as TGTGCCAGCAGCTTTGGGGGCCAAGCCCCCTACGAGCAGTACTTC. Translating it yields CASSFGGQAPYEQYF.

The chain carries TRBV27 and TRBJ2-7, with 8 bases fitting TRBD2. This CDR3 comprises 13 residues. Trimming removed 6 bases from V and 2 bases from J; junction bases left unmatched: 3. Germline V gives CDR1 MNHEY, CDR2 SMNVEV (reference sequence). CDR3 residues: CASRGTRTYEQYF. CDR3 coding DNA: TGTGCCAGCAGGGGGACTAGGACCTACGAGCAGTACTTC.

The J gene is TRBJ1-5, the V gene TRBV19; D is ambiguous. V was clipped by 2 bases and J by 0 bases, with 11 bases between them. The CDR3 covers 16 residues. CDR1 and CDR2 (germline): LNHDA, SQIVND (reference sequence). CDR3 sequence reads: CASSIIGGHSNQPQHF. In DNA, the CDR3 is TGTGCCAGTAGTATAATAGGAGGGCATAGCAATCAGCCCCAGCATTTT. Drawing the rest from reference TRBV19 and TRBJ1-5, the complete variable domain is DGGITQSPKYLFRKEGQNVTLSCEQNLNHDAMYWYRQDPGQGLRLIYYSQIVNDFQKGDIAEGYSVSREKKESFPLTVTSAQKNPTAFYLCASSIIGGHSNQPQHFGDGTRLSIL.

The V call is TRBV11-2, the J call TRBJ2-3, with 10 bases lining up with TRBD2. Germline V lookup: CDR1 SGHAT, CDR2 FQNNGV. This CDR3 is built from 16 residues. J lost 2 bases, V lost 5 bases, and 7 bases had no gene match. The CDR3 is CASSIRTSGYTDTQYF. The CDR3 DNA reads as TGTGCCAGCAGCATAAGGACTAGCGGTTACACAGATACGCAGTATTTT.

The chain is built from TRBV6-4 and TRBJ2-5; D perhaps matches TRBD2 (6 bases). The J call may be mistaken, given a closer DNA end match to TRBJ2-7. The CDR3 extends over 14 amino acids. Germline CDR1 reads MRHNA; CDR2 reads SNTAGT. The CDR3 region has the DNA TGTGCCAGCAGAGCTAGCGTTAATTCCTACGAGCAGTACTTC. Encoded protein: CASRASVNSYEQYF.

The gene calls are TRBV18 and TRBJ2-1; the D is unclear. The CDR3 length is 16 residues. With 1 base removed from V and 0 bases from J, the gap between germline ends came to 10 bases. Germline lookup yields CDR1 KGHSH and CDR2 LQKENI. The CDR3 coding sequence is TGTGCCAGCTCACCACTCGCAACAAGCTCCTACAATGAGCAGTTCTTC. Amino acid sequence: CASSPLATSSYNEQFF. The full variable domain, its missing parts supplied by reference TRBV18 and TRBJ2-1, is NAGVMQNPRHLVRRRGQEARLRCSPMKGHSHVYWYRQLPEEGLKFMVYLQKENIIDESGMPKERFSAEFPKEGPSILRIQQVVRGDSAAYFCASSPLATSSYNEQFFGPGTRLTVL.

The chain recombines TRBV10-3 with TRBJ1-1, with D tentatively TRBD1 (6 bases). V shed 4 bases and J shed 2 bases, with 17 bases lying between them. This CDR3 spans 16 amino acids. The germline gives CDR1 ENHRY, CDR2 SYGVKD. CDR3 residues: CAISAVKGGANTEAFF. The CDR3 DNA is TGTGCCATCAGTGCTGTTAAAGGGGGGGCTAACACTGAAGCTTTCTTT.

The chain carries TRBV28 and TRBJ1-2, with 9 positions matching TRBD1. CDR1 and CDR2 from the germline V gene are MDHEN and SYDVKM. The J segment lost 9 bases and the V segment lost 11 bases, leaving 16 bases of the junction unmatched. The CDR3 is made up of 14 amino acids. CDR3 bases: TGTGCCCACAGCGGGACGGGACAGGGTGGGCGCTACACCTTC. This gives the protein CAHSGTGQGGRYTF.

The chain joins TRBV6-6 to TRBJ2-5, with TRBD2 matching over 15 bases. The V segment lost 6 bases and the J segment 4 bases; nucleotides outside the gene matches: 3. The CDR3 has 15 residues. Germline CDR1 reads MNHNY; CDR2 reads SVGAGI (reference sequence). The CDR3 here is CASRGLAGGGETQYF. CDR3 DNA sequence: TGTGCCAGCAGAGGACTAGCGGGAGGGGGAGAGACCCAGTACTTC.

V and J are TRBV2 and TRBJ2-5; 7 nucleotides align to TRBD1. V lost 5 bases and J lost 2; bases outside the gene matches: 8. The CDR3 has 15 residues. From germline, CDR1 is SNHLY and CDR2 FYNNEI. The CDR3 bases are TGTGCCAGCAGTAGACAGGGCACCCGACAAGAGACCCAGTACTTC. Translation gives CASSRQGTRQETQYF. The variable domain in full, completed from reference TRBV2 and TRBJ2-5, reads EPEVTQTPSHQVTQMGQEVILRCVPISNHLYFYWYRQILGQKVEFLVSFYNNEISEKSEIFDDQFSVERPDGSNFTLKIRSTKLEDSAMYFCASSRQGTRQETQYFGPGTRLLVL.

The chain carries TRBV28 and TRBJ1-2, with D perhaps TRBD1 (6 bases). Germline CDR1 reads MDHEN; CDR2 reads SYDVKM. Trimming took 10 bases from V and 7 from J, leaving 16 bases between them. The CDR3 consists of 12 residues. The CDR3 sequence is CAIESPGVGYTF. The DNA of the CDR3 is TGTGCCATCGAATCCCCAGGGGTTGGCTACACCTTC.

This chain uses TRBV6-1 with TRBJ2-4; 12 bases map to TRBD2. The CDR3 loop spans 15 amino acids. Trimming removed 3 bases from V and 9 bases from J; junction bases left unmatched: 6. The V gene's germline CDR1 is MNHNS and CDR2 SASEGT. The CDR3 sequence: CASSDPGLAGFIQYF. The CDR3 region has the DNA TGTGCCAGCAGTGATCCGGGACTAGCGGGTTTCATTCAGTACTTC.

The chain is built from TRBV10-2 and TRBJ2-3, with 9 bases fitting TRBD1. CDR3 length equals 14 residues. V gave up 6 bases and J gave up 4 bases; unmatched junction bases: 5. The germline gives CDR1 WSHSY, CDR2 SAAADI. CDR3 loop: CASRPGQGADTQYF. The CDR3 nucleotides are TGCGCCAGCAGGCCGGGACAGGGAGCAGATACGCAGTATTTT.

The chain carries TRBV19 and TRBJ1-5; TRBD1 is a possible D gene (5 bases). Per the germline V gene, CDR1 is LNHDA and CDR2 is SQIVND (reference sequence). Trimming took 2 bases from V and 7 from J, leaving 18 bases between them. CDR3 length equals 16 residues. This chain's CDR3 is CASSIRRDRMGQPQHF. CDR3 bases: TGTGCCAGTAGTATACGTCGGGACCGCATGGGACAGCCCCAGCATTTT.

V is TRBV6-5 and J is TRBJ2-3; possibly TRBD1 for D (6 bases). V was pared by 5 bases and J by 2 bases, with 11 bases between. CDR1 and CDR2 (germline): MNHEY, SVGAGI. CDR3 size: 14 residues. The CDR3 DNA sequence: TGTGCCAGCAGTACCGGACAGTCCACAGATACGCAGTATTTT. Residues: CASSTGQSTDTQYF.

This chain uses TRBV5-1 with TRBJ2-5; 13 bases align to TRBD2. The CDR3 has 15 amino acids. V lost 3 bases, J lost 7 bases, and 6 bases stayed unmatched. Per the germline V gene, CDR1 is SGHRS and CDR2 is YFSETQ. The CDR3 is CASSSGTSGKATQYF. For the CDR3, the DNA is TGCGCCAGCAGCTCCGGGACTAGCGGGAAGGCGACCCAGTACTTC. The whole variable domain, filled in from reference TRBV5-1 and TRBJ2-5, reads KAGVTQTPRYLIKTRGQQVTLSCSPISGHRSVSWYQQTPGQGLQFLFEYFSETQRNKGNFPGRFSGRQFSNSRSEMNVSTLELGDSALYLCASSSGTSGKATQYFGPGTRLLVL.

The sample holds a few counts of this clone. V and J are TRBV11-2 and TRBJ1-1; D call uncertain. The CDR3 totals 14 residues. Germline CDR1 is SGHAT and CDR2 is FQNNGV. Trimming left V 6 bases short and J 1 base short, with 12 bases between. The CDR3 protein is CASSFEWENTEAFF. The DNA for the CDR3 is TGTGCCAGCAGTTTTGAGTGGGAGAACACTGAAGCTTTCTTT. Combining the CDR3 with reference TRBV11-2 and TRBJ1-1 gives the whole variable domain EAGVAQSPRYKIIEKRQSVAFWCNPISGHATLYWYQQILGQGPKLLIQFQNNGVVDDSQLPKDRFSAERLKGVDSTLKIQPAKLEDSAVYLCASSFEWENTEAFFGQGTRLTVV.